Below, one T cell receptor (beta chain) is given with its context. The data were produced by immunoSEQ multiplex PCR, yet TCRdb's version contains in-frame clones alone and is incomplete. This sample contains some 190,000 clones. The data belong to a study of control samples from healthy donors and cancer patients. Trimming took off 3 bases at V and 5 bases at J, with 13 bases between the two ends. The CDR3 length is 14 residues. Per the germline V gene, CDR1 is LGHDT and CDR2 is YNNKEL (reference sequence). The rearrangement uses TRBV3-1 (or the pseudogene TRBV3-2) and TRBJ1-1, with D possibly matching TRBD1 (5 bases). This TCR was sampled from a woman aged 25 to 39 in good health. Sequencing was performed on blood. CDR3 loop: CASSQGRVLTEAFF. The CDR3 DNA sequence: TGTGCCAGCAGCCAGGGCAGGGTCTTGACTGAAGCTTTCTTT.